This entry lists 6 T cell receptor beta chains sequenced from one sample in a study of blood T cell repertoires in COVID-19. TCRdb's copy holds only in-frame clones and misses some; the assay was immunoSEQ multiplex PCR. The sample has 200,000 to 300,000 clones; approximately 90% are singletons. The specimen sequenced was peripheral blood. The receptor source for this set is a man in his sixties who had recovered from COVID-19.

The chain combines TRBV6-6 with TRBJ1-2; TRBD1 might be the D (6 bases). The germline V gene has CDR1 MNHNY and CDR2 SVGAGI (reference sequence). V lost 6 bases to trimming and J lost 6 bases, with 8 bases between them. The CDR3 runs 11 residues. The CDR3: CASRSGDGYTF. DNA for the CDR3: TGTGCCAGCAGGTCAGGGGATGGCTACACCTTC.

The CDR3 DNA reads as TGCGCCAGCAAGGAGGGATCTGGCTATGGCTACACCTTC. It codes for CASKEGSGYGYTF. The chain is built from TRBV5-1 and TRBJ1-2; D is undetermined. Germline-derived CDR1 and CDR2 are SGHRS and YFSETQ. There are 13 residues in the CDR3. Trimming took 6 bases from V and 4 from J, leaving 13 bases between them. Using reference TRBV5-1 and TRBJ1-2 for the parts outside the CDR3, the full variable domain is KAGVTQTPRYLIKTRGQQVTLSCSPISGHRSVSWYQQTPGQGLQFLFEYFSETQRNKGNFPGRFSGRQFSNSRSEMNVSTLELGDSALYLCASKEGSGYGYTFGSGTRLTVV.

The gene calls are TRBV5-4 and TRBJ2-5, with 13 bases identical to TRBD2. The ends lost 0 bases at V and 9 bases at J; junction bases unmatched: 5. Germline assignment: CDR1 SGHNT and CDR2 YYREEE (reference sequence). The CDR3 contains 15 residues. The CDR3 DNA is TGTGCCAGCAGCTTGGGGGGGACTAGCGGGGTGTCCCAGTACTTC. Translating it yields CASSLGGTSGVSQYF.

The rearrangement joins TRBV6-6 to TRBJ1-2; no definite D call. The germline V gene has CDR1 MNHNY and CDR2 SVGAGI (reference sequence). The CDR3 has 14 residues. V lost 6 bases, J lost 7 bases, and 18 bases lay in between. CDR3 sequence: CASRTSGLAPGYTF. The CDR3 nucleotides are TGTGCCAGCAGGACTAGCGGGCTCGCGCCTGGCTACACCTTC.

The chain couples TRBV5-6 to TRBJ1-6; 7 bases fit TRBD1. V gave up 0 bases and J gave up 9 bases; unmatched junction bases: 6. The CDR3 runs to 15 residues. Germline values: CDR1 SGHDT, CDR2 YYEEEE. CDR3 coding DNA: TGTGCCAGCAGCTTGGTTAAGGGGGCGGGTTCACCCCTCCACTTT. Residues: CASSLVKGAGSPLHF.

This chain joins TRBV4-2 and TRBJ2-7; 8 bases align to TRBD1. Trimming cost V 0 bases and J 2 bases; bases outside gene matches: 12. Germline V lookup: CDR1 LGHNA, CDR2 YNFKEQ. This CDR3 comprises 18 residues. CDR3 sequence (DNA): TGTGCCAGCAGCCAAGATCCCACCCGGACAGGGTATACCTACGAGCAGTACTTC. It encodes CASSQDPTRTGYTYEQYF.